These 20 T cell receptor beta chains were sequenced from one sample in a study of blood T cell repertoires in COVID-19. Clones were sequenced by immunoSEQ multiplex PCR, and TCRdb holds only the in-frame ones, with some missing. The table lists approximately 47,000 clones, more than 80% of them singletons. Material: peripheral blood. The receptors stem from a man aged 55 to 70 with acute or convalescent COVID-19.

J is TRBJ2-7 and V is TRBV11-2, with TRBD1 matching over 7 bases. The V and J ends lost 4 bases and 2 bases, in that order; junction bases with no gene match: 8. The CDR3 extends over 15 amino acids. The V gene's germline CDR1 is SGHAT and CDR2 FQNNGV. The CDR3 loop reads CASSSRRQGTYEQYF. CDR3 nucleotide sequence: TGTGCCAGCAGCTCTCGACGACAGGGTACCTACGAGCAGTACTTC.

The chain recombines TRBV27 with TRBJ2-3, with D possibly TRBD2 on 5 matching bases. Trimming removed 5 bases at V and 5 bases at J, with 11 bases between. This CDR3 is 13 amino acids long. Germline CDR1 MNHEY, CDR2 SMNVEV (reference sequence). The CDR3 reads CASSPDWEDTQYF. The CDR3 nucleotides are TGTGCCAGCAGTCCGGACTGGGAAGATACGCAGTATTTT.

This clone was observed a single time. V and J are TRBV18 and TRBJ2-4; 9 nucleotides line up with TRBD1. J was trimmed by 4 bases and V by 3 bases; bases with no gene match: 4. CDR1 KGHSH and CDR2 LQKENI come from the germline V gene. The CDR3 is 15 residues long. As DNA, the CDR3 is TGTGCCAGCTCACCGCCGGGACAGGGAAAAAACATTCAGTACTTC. Translation: CASSPPGQGKNIQYF. The variable domain in full, completed from reference TRBV18 and TRBJ2-4, reads NAGVMQNPRHLVRRRGQEARLRCSPMKGHSHVYWYRQLPEEGLKFMVYLQKENIIDESGMPKERFSAEFPKEGPSILRIQQVVRGDSAAYFCASSPPGQGKNIQYFGAGTRLSVL.

The rearrangement joins TRBV9 to TRBJ1-2; possibly TRBD1 for D (6 bases). Germline values: CDR1 SGDLS, CDR2 YYNGEE. The V end was cut by 0 bases, the J end by 8 bases, with 20 bases between. CDR3 length: 16 amino acids. CDR3: CASSVDDGALGGGYTF. CDR3 nucleotide sequence: TGTGCCAGCAGCGTAGATGATGGGGCCCTAGGGGGAGGCTACACCTTC.

The chain is built from TRBV29-1 and TRBJ1-1; D ambiguous. The CDR3 consists of 11 residues. The V end was cut by 5 bases, the J end by 1 base, with 5 bases between. The V gene's germline CDR1 is SQVTM and CDR2 ANQGSEA. The CDR3 coding sequence is TGCAGCGTTTCCAGGAACACTGAAGCTTTCTTT. Its protein is CSVSRNTEAFF.

The rearrangement joins TRBV11-2 to TRBJ2-3; 12 bases map to TRBD2. V lost 1 base and J lost 2; bases outside the gene matches: 10. Germline V gene data show CDR1 as SGHAT and CDR2 as FQNNGV. The CDR3 is 19 residues long. The CDR3 here is CASSLVGGLAGTYTDTQYF. The CDR3 bases are TGTGCCAGCAGCTTAGTCGGAGGACTAGCGGGGACCTACACAGATACGCAGTATTTT.

The table lists this clone with a few counts. V gene TRBV6-2 or TRBV6-3 combines with J gene TRBJ1-5; 9 nucleotides line up with TRBD1. This CDR3 spans 17 amino acids. V lost 5 bases and J lost 4; bases outside the gene matches: 12. Germline V gene lookup returns CDR1 MNHEY and CDR2 SVGEGT. For the CDR3, the DNA is TGTGCCAGCAGTCCGACTGAGGGACAGGGACGAAATCAGCCCCAGCATTTT. The encoded protein is CASSPTEGQGRNQPQHF.

The V and J genes are TRBV24-1 and TRBJ2-1; D is possibly TRBD2 (6 bases). V gave up 2 bases and J gave up 0 bases, with 10 bases separating them. The germline V gene has CDR1 KGHDR and CDR2 SFDVKD. The CDR3 is made up of 16 amino acids. CDR3 coding DNA: TGTGCCACCAGTGATTGGGACTCGAGCTCCTACAATGAGCAGTTCTTC. This encodes CATSDWDSSSYNEQFF.

The chain uses TRBV16 and TRBJ1-2; D is unresolved. CDR3 size: 13 residues. Trimming stripped 2 bases from V and 10 bases from J, with 14 bases between. The germline V gene has CDR1 KGHSY and CDR2 FQNENV. The CDR3 reads CASSQGVGSDYTF. Here the CDR3 DNA reads TGTGCCAGCAGCCAAGGGGTAGGGAGCGACTACACCTTC.

The rearrangement joins TRBV9 to TRBJ1-1; a weak D match, TRBD1 (5 bases). V was pared by 3 bases and J by 1 base, with 10 bases between. CDR3 length equals 14 residues. Per germline, CDR1 SGDLS and CDR2 YYNGEE. The CDR3 reads CASSGTGANTEAFF. The CDR3 DNA is TGTGCCAGCAGCGGAACAGGTGCGAACACTGAAGCTTTCTTT.

V is TRBV6-5 and J is TRBJ2-7; D is possibly TRBD2 (6 bases). Germline loops: CDR1 MNHEY, CDR2 SVGAGI. V lost 5 bases to trimming and J lost 4 bases, with 12 bases between them. The CDR3 loop spans 13 amino acids. CDR3 residues: CASSLPGGYEQYF. CDR3 DNA sequence: TGTGCCAGCAGTCTCCCCGGGGGTTACGAGCAGTACTTC.

There are a few counts of this clone. The gene calls are TRBV5-6 and TRBJ2-5; 8 bases map to TRBD2. The CDR3 consists of 14 residues. Per germline, CDR1 SGHDT and CDR2 YYEEEE. V gave up 0 bases and J gave up 3 bases; unmatched junction bases: 1. The CDR3 region has the DNA TGTGCCAGCAGCTTGGGGGGACTAGAAGAGACCCAGTACTTC. Protein: CASSLGGLEETQYF.

The chain has TRBV7-2 and TRBJ1-1; 9 bases match TRBD1. There are 15 residues in the CDR3. Germline CDR1 reads SGHTA; CDR2 reads FQGNSA. J was trimmed by 5 bases and V by 4 bases; bases with no gene match: 8. The CDR3 is CASSSRQGGGTEAFF. For the CDR3, the DNA is TGTGCCAGCAGCTCAAGACAGGGGGGTGGGACTGAAGCTTTCTTT.

The chain recombines TRBV28 with TRBJ1-1, with D perhaps TRBD1 (5 bases). Germline V gene lookup returns CDR1 MDHEN and CDR2 SYDVKM. The CDR3 totals 14 residues. Trimming stripped 2 bases from V and 1 base from J, with 8 bases between. The CDR3 nucleotides read TGTGCCAGCAGTTTAGGCGGGGGGAACACTGAAGCTTTCTTT. Translated, it gives CASSLGGGNTEAFF.

This clone was counted between two and nine times. The gene calls are TRBV5-1 and TRBJ1-2, with 7 bases aligning to TRBD1. The CDR3 is 15 residues long. The germline CDR1 and CDR2 sequences are SGHRS and YFSETQ. Unmatched junction bases numbered 7, after V lost 3 bases and J lost 2 bases. The CDR3 protein is CASSSSPGGNYGYTF. CDR3 nucleotide sequence: TGCGCCAGCAGCTCAAGCCCAGGGGGAAACTATGGCTACACCTTC.

The J gene is TRBJ2-2, the V gene TRBV6-4; 7 bases are a match to TRBD1. V shed 7 bases and J 4 bases; nucleotides not matched to a gene: 6. This CDR3 comprises 14 residues. Looked up from germline, CDR1 is MRHNA and CDR2 is SNTAGT. This CDR3 is CASNLTGRTGELFF. As DNA, the CDR3 is TGTGCCAGCAATTTGACAGGGCGCACCGGGGAGCTGTTTTTT.

The rearrangement joins TRBV19 to TRBJ1-4; 11 bases line up with TRBD1. Germline assignment: CDR1 LNHDA and CDR2 SQIVND (reference sequence). V trimming: 5 bases; J trimming: 8 bases; junction bases outside the gene matches: 7. CDR3 length equals 15 residues. This CDR3 reads CASSFSDRGREKLFF. The DNA of the CDR3 is TGTGCCAGTAGTTTCTCGGACAGGGGGCGCGAAAAACTGTTTTTT.

This clone was counted a few times. J is TRBJ1-2 and V is TRBV15, with unresolved D. V was cut by 1 base and J by 11 bases, with 14 bases left in between. The CDR3 is 13 residues long. CDR1 is LNHNV and CDR2 is YYDKDF in the germline V gene (reference sequence). CDR3 residues: CATSRAIQEGYTF. The CDR3 nucleotides are TGTGCCACCAGCAGAGCCATACAAGAGGGTTACACCTTC.

This chain uses TRBV5-6 with TRBJ1-4; D not certain. The germline V gene has CDR1 SGHDT and CDR2 YYEEEE. This CDR3 spans 13 amino acids. The V and J ends lost 4 bases and 8 bases respectively, with 12 bases between them. In DNA form, the CDR3 reads TGTGCCAGCAGCCTATATGAAGAGGAAAAACTGTTTTTT. Residues: CASSLYEEEKLFF.

The rearrangement joins TRBV10-3 to TRBJ2-7; 7 positions agree with TRBD2. CDR3 length: 16 residues. Germline trimming cut 1 base from V and 9 bases from J; bases unmatched to any gene: 15. Germline CDR1 ENHRY, CDR2 SYGVKD. The CDR3 DNA reads TGTGCCATCAGTGAGTTCGGGGCGGAAAGCGGGGCGATGCAGTACTTC. Translating gives CAISEFGAESGAMQYF.